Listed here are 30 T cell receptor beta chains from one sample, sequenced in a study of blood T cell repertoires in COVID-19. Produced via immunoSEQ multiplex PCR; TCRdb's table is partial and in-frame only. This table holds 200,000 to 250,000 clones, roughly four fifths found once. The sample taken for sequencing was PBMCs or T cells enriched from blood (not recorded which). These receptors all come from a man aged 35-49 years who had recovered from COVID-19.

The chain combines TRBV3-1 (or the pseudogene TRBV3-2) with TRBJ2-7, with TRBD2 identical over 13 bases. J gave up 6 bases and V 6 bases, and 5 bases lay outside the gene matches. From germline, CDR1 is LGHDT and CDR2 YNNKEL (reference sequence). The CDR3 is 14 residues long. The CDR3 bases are TGTGCCAGCAGTCCGGGACTAGCGGGAAGCGAGCAGTACTTC. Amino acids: CASSPGLAGSEQYF.

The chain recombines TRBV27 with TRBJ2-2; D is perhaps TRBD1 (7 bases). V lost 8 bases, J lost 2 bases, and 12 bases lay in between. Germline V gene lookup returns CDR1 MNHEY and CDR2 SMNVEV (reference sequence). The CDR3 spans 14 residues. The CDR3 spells CASGGTDNTGELFF. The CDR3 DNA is TGTGCCAGCGGGGGGACAGATAACACCGGGGAGCTGTTTTTT.

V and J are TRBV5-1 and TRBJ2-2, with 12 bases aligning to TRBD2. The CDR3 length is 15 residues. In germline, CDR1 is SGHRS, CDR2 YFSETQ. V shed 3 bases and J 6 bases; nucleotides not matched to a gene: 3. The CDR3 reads CASSYSSGGAGELFF. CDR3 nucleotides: TGCGCCAGCAGCTACTCTAGCGGGGGGGCCGGGGAGCTGTTTTTT.

In DNA form, the CDR3 reads TGCGCCAGCAGCAAAGAGCGAGCGGGACAATCCTACAATGAGCAGTTCTTC. Translating it yields CASSKERAGQSYNEQFF. The V call is TRBV5-1, the J call TRBJ2-1, with TRBD2 as a possible D gene (7 bases). In germline, CDR1 is SGHRS, CDR2 YFSETQ. The CDR3 loop spans 17 amino acids. Between the trimmed V and J ends, which lost 4 bases and 1 base, there was a span of 18 bases.

This CDR3 reads CASSQDPAGPQHF. CDR3 nucleotide sequence: TGCGCCAGCAGCCAAGACCCCGCGGGGCCCCAGCATTTT. J is TRBJ1-5 and V is TRBV4-1; the D is unclear. The CDR3 is 13 amino acids. The germline V and J ends were trimmed by 0 bases and 9 bases, with 9 bases remaining between them. Germline V gives CDR1 MGHRA, CDR2 YSYEKL.

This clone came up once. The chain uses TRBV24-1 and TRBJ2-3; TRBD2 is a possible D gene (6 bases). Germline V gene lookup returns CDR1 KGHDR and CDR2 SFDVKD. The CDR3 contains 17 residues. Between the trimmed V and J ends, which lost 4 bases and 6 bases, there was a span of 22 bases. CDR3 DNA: TGTGCCACCAGTGACACCGGGAAATCCTCCCGGGGGGATACGCAGTATTTT. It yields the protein CATSDTGKSSRGDTQYF.

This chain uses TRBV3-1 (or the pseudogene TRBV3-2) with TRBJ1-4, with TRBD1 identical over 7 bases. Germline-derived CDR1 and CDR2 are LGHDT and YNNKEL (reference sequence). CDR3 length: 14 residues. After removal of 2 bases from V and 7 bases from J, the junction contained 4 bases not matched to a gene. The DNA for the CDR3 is TGTGCCAGCAGCCAAACAGGGGAGATTGAAAAACTGTTTTTT. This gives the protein CASSQTGEIEKLFF.

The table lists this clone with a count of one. CDR3 in amino acids: CASSVGSGLTDTQYF. DNA for the CDR3: TGTGCCAGCAGCGTAGGCAGCGGACTTACAGATACGCAGTATTTT. V gene TRBV9 combines with J gene TRBJ2-3; D perhaps matches TRBD2 (5 bases). CDR1 and CDR2 from the germline V gene are SGDLS and YYNGEE. The CDR3 is made up of 15 amino acids. V shed 0 bases and J shed 3 bases, with 11 bases lying between them.

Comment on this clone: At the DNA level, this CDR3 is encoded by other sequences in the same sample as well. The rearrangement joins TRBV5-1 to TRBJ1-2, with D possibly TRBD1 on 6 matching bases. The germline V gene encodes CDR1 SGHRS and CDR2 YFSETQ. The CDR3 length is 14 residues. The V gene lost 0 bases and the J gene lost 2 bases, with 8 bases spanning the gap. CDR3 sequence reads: CASSLVTGNYGYTF. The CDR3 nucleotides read TGCGCCAGCAGCTTGGTTACAGGGAACTATGGCTACACCTTC. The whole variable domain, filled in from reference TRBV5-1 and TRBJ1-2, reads KAGVTQTPRYLIKTRGQQVTLSCSPISGHRSVSWYQQTPGQGLQFLFEYFSETQRNKGNFPGRFSGRQFSNSRSEMNVSTLELGDSALYLCASSLVTGNYGYTFGSGTRLTVV.

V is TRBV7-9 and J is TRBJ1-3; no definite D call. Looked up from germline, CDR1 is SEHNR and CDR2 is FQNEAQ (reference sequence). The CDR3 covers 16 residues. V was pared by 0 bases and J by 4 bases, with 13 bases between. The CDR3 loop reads CASSLALRGDGNTIYF. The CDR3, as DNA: TGTGCCAGCAGCTTAGCGCTTAGAGGAGACGGAAACACCATATATTTT.

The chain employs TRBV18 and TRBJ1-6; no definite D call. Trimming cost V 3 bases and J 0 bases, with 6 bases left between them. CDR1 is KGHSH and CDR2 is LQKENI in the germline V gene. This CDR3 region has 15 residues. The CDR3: CASSPENSYNSPLHF. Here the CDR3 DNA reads TGTGCCAGCTCACCTGAGAACTCCTATAATTCACCCCTCCACTTT.

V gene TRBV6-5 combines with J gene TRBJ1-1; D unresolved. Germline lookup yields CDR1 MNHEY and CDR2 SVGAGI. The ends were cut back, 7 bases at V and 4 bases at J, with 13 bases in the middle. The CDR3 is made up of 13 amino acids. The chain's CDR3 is CASNGQLGTEAFF. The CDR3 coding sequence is TGTGCCAGCAATGGGCAGTTGGGCACTGAAGCTTTCTTT.

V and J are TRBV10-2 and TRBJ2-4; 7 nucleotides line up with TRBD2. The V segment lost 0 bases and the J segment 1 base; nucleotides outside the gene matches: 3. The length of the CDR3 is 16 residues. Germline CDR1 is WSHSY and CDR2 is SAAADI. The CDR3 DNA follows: TGCGCCAGCAGTGAGTCGGGGGGGGAGGCCAAAAACATTCAGTACTTC. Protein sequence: CASSESGGEAKNIQYF.

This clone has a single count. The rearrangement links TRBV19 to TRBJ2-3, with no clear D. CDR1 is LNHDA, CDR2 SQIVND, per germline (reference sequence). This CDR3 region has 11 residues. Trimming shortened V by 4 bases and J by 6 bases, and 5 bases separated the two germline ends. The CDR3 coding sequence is TGTGCCAGTAGTAATGCGGATACGCAGTATTTT. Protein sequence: CASSNADTQYF. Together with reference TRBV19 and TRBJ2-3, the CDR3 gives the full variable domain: DGGITQSPKYLFRKEGQNVTLSCEQNLNHDAMYWYRQDPGQGLRLIYYSQIVNDFQKGDIAEGYSVSREKKESFPLTVTSAQKNPTAFYLCASSNADTQYFGPGTRLTVL.

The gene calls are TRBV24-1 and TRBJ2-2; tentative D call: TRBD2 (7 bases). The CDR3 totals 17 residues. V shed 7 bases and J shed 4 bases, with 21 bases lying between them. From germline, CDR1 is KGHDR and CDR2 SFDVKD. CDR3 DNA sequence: TGTGCCACCAGCGAAATTAGGGGGGGGTACGGCACCGGGGAGCTGTTTTTT. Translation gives CATSEIRGGYGTGELFF.

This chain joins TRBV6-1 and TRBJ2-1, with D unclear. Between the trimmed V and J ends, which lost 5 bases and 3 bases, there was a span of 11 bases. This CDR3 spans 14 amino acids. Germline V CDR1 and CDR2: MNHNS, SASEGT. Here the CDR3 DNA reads TGTGCCAGCAGTTCCCACTACCGCTACAATGAGCAGTTCTTC. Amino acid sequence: CASSSHYRYNEQFF.

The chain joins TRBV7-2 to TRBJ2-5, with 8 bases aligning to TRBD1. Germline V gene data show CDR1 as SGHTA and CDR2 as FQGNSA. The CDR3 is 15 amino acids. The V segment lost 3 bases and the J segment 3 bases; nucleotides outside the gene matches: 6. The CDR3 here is CASSFHRTGKETQYF. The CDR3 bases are TGTGCCAGCAGCTTCCACCGGACAGGGAAAGAGACCCAGTACTTC.

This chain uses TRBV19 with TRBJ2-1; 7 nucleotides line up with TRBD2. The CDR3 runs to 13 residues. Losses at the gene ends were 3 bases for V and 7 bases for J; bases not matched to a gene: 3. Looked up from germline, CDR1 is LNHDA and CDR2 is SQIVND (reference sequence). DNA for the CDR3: TGTGCCAGTAGTATTGGCGGGAGAAATGAGCAGTTCTTC. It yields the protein CASSIGGRNEQFF.

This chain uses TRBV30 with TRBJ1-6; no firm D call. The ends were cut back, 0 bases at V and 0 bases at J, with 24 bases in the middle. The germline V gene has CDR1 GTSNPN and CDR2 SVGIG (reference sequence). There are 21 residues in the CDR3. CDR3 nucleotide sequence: TGTGCCTGGAGTGTAACCCGCGGACTCAGTATGGGCAGCTCCTATAATTCACCCCTCCACTTT. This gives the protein CAWSVTRGLSMGSSYNSPLHF.

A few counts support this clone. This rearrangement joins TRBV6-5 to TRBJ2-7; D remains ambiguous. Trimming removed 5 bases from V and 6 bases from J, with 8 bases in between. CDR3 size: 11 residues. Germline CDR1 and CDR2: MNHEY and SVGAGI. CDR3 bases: TGTGCCAGCAGTACCCTCGGCGAGCAGTACTTC. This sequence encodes CASSTLGEQYF.

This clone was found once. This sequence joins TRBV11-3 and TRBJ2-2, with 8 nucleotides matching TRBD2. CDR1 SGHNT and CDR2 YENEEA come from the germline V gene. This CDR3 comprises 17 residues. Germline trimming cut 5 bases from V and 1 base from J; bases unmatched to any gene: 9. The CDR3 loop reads CASSRPDGRGNTGELFF. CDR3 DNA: TGTGCCAGCAGCCGCCCTGACGGGAGGGGGAACACCGGGGAGCTGTTTTTT. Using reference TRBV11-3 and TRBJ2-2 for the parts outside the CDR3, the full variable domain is EAGVVQSPRYKIIEKKQPVAFWCNPISGHNTLYWYLQNLGQGPELLIRYENEEAVDDSQLPKDRFSAERLKGVDSTLKIQPAELGDSAVYLCASSRPDGRGNTGELFFGEGSRLTVL.

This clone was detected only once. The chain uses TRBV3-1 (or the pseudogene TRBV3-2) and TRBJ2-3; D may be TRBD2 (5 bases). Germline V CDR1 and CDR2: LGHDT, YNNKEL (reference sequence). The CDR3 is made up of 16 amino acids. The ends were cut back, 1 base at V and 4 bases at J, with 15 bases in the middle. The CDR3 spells CASSQAALAPSDTQYF. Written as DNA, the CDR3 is TGTGCCAGCAGCCAAGCAGCCCTAGCTCCCTCAGATACGCAGTATTTT.

The CDR3 bases are TGTGCCTGGAGTGGCAGGGTGAACACTGAAGCTTTCTTT. Residues: CAWSGRVNTEAFF. The V gene is TRBV30, the J gene TRBJ1-1, with D perhaps TRBD1 (5 bases). This CDR3 contains 13 residues. CDR1 is GTSNPN, CDR2 SVGIG, per germline (reference sequence). V lost 1 base to trimming and J lost 0 bases, with 6 bases between them. The full variable domain, completed using reference TRBV30 and TRBJ1-1, is SQTIHQWPATLVQPVGSPLSLECTVEGTSNPNLYWYRQAAGRGLQLLFYSVGIGQISSEVPQNLSASRPQDRQFILSSKKLLLSDSGFYLCAWSGRVNTEAFFGQGTRLTVV.

CDR3 region: CASSFKTGSSSGNTIYF. In nucleotides, the CDR3 is TGTGCCAGCAGCTTCAAAACAGGTTCCTCCTCTGGAAACACCATATATTTT. This chain joins TRBV7-2 and TRBJ1-3, with D possibly TRBD1 on 5 matching bases. The CDR3 totals 17 residues. V lost 3 bases, J lost 0 bases, and 15 bases lay in between. Germline assignment: CDR1 SGHTA and CDR2 FQGNSA.

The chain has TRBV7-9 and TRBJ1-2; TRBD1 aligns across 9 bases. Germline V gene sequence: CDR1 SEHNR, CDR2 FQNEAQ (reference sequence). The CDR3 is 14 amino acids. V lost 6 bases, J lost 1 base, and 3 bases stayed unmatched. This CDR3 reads CASSWTGVNYGYTF. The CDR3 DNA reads TGTGCCAGCAGTTGGACAGGGGTTAACTATGGCTACACCTTC.

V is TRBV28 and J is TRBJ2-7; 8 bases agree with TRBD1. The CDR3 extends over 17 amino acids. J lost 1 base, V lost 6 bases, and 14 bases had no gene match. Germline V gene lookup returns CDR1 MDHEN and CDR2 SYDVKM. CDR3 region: CASSQRTGFFDSYEQYF. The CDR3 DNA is TGTGCCAGCAGCCAGAGGACAGGGTTTTTCGATTCCTACGAGCAGTACTTC.

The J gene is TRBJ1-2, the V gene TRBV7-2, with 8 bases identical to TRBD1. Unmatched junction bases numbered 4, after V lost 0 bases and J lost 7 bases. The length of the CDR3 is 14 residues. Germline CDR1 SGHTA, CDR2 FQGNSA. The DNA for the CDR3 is TGTGCCAGCAGCTTAGCGCAGGGGGCCTCTGGCTACACCTTC. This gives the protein CASSLAQGASGYTF.

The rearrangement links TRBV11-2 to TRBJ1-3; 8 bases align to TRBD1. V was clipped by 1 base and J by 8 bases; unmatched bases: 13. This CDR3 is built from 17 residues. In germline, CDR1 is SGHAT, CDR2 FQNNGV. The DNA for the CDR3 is TGTGCCAGCAGCTTAGGGGCAGGGGGCGCGATGTCGGACACCATATATTTT. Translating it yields CASSLGAGGAMSDTIYF.

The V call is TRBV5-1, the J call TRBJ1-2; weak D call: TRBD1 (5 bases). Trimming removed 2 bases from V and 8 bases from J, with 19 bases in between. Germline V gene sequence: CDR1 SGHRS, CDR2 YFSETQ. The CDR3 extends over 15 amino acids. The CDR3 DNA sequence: TGCGCCAGCAGCTTATTACAGAAAGGGACTCGAGGCTACACCTTC. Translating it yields CASSLLQKGTRGYTF.

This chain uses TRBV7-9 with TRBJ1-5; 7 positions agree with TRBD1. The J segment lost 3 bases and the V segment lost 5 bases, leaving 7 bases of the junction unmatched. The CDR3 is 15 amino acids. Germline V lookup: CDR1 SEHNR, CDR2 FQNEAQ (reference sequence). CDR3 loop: CASSPDRDDNQPQHF. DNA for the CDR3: TGTGCCAGCAGCCCCGACAGGGATGACAATCAGCCCCAGCATTTT.